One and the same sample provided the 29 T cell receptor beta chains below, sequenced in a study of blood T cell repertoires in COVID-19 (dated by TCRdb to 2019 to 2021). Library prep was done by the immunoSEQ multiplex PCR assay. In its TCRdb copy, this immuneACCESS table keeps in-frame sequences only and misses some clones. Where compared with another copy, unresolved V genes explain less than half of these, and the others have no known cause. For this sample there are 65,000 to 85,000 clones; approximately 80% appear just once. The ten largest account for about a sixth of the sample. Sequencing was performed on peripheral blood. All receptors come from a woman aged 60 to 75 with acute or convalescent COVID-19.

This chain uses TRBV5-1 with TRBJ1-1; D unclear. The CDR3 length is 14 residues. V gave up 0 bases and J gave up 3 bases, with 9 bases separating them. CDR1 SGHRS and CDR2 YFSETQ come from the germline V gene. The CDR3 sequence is CASSLESGYTEAFF. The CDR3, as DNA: TGCGCCAGCAGCTTGGAATCCGGGTACACTGAAGCTTTCTTT.

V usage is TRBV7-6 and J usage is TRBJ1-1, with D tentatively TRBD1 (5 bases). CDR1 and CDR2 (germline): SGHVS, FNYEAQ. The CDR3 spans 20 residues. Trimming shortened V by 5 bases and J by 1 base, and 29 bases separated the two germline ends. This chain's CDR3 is CASSEGAGMAWFAQNTEAFF. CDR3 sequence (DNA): TGTGCCAGCAGCGAAGGGGCAGGGATGGCCTGGTTCGCCCAGAACACTGAAGCTTTCTTT. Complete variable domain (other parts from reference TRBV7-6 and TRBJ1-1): GAGVSQSPRYKVTKRGQDVALRCDPISGHVSLYWYRQALGQGPEFLTYFNYEAQQDKSGLPNDRFSAERPEGSISTLTIQRTEQRDSAMYRCASSEGAGMAWFAQNTEAFFGQGTRLTVV.

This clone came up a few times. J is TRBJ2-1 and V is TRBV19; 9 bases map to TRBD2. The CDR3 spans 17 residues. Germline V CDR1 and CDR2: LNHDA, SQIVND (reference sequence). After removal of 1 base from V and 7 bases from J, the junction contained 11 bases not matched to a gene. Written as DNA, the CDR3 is TGTGCCAGTAGTATAGGAATCGGCGGGGGGGCCAGGAATGAGCAGTTCTTC. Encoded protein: CASSIGIGGGARNEQFF.

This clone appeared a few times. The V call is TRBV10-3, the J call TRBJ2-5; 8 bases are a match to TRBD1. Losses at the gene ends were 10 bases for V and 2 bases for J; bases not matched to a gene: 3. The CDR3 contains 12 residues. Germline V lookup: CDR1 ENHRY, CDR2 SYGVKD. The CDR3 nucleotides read TGTGCCACCCGACAGGGGCAAGAGACCCAGTACTTC. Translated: CATRQGQETQYF.

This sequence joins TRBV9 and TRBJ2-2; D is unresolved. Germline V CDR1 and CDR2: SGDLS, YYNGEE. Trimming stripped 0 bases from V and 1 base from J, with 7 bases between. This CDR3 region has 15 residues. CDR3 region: CASSVVPGNTGELFF. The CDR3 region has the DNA TGTGCCAGCAGCGTAGTCCCAGGGAACACCGGGGAGCTGTTTTTT.

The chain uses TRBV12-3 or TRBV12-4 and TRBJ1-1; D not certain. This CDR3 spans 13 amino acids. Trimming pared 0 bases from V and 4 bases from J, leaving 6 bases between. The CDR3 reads CASSLAGATEAFF. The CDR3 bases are TGTGCCAGCAGTTTAGCAGGAGCCACTGAAGCTTTCTTT.

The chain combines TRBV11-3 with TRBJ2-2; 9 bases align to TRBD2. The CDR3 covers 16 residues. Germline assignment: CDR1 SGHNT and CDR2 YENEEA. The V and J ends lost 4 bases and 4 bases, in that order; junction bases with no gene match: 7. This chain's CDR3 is CASSSGAGGPTGELFF. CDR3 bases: TGTGCCAGCAGCTCCGGAGCGGGGGGCCCCACCGGGGAGCTGTTTTTT.

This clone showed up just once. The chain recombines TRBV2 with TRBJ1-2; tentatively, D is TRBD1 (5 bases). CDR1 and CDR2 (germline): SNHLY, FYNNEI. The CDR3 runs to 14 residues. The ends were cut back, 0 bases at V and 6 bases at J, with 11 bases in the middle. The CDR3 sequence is CASSEARGKDGYTF. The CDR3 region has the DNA TGTGCCAGCAGTGAAGCGCGGGGGAAGGATGGCTACACCTTC.

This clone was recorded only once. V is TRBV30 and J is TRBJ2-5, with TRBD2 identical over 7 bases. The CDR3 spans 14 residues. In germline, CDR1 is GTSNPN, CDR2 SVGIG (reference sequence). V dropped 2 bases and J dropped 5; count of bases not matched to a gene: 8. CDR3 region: CAWSLSGGAETQYF. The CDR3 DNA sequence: TGTGCCTGGAGTCTCTCGGGGGGAGCGGAGACCCAGTACTTC.

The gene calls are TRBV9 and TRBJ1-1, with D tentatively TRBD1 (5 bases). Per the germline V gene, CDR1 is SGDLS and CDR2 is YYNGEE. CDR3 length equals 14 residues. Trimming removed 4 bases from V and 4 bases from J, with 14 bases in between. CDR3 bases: TGTGCCAGCAGCATCGCGGGGGGGAGCACTGAAGCTTTCTTT. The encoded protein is CASSIAGGSTEAFF.

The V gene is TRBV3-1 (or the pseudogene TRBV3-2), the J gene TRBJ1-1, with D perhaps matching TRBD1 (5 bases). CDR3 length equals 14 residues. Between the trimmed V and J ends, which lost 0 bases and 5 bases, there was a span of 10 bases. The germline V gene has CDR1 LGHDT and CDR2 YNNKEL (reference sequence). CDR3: CASSQDGQGTEAFF. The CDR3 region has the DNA TGTGCCAGCAGCCAAGACGGGCAGGGTACTGAAGCTTTCTTT.

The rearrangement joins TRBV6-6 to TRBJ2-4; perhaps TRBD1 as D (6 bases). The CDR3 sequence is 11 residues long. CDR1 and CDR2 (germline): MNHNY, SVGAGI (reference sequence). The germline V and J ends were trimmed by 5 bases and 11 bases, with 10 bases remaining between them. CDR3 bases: TGTGCCAGCAGTCTCAAGGGGGTTCAGTACTTC. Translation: CASSLKGVQYF.

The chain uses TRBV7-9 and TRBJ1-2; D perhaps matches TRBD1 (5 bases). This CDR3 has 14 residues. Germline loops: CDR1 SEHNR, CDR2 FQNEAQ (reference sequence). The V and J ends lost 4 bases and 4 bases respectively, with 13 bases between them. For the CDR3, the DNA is TGTGCCAGCAGCTGGCAGGGCCTCGGCTATGGCTACACCTTC. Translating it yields CASSWQGLGYGYTF.

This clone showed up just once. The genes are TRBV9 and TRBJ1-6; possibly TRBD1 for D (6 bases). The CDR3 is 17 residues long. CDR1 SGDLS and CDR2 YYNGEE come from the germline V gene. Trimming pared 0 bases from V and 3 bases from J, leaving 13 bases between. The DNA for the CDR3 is TGTGCCAGCAGCGTAGCTGATGACAGGCTCTATAATTCACCCCTCCACTTT. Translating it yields CASSVADDRLYNSPLHF.

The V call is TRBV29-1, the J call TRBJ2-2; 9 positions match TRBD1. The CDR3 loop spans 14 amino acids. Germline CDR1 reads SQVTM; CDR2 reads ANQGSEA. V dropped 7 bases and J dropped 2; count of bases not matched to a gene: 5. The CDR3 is CSAEGQGNTGELFF. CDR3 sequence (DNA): TGCAGCGCTGAGGGACAGGGTAACACCGGGGAGCTGTTTTTT.

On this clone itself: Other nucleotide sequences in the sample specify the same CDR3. This CDR3 reads CASSRGQNTEAFF. In nucleotides, the CDR3 is TGTGCCAGCAGTCGGGGACAGAACACTGAAGCTTTCTTT. This chain joins TRBV6-5 and TRBJ1-1; a weak D match, TRBD1 (6 bases). The length of the CDR3 is 13 residues. Germline CDR1 is MNHEY and CDR2 is SVGAGI. Trimming pared 5 bases from V and 1 base from J, leaving 8 bases between.

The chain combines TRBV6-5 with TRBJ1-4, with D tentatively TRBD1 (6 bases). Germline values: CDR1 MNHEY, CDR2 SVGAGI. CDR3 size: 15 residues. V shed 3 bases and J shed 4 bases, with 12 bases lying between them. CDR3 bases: TGTGCCAGCAGTTATCAGGGGAACGGTAATGAAAAACTGTTTTTT. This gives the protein CASSYQGNGNEKLFF.

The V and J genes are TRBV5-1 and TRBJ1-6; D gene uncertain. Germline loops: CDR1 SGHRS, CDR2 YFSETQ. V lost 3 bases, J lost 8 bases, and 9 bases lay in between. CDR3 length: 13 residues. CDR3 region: CASSYSSDSPLHF. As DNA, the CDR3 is TGCGCCAGCAGCTATAGTTCGGATTCACCCCTCCACTTT.

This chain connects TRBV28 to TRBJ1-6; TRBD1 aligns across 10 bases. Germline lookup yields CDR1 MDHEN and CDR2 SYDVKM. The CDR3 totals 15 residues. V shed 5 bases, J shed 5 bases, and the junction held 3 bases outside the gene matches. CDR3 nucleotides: TGTGCCAGCAGTAGGGGACAGGGGAATAATTCACCCCTCCACTTT. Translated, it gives CASSRGQGNNSPLHF.

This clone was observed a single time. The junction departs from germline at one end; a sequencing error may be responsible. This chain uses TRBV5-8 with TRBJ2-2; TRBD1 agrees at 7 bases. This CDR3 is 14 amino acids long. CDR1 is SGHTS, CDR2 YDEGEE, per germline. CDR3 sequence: CASSLQGNAGELFF. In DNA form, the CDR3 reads TGTGCCAGCAGCTTACAGGGGAACGCCGGGGAGCTGTTTTTT.

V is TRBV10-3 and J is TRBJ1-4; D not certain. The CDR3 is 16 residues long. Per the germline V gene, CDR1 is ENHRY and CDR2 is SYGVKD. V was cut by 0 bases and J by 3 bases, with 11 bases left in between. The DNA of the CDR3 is TGTGCCATCAGTGAGTCGACGAGAGGTCCTAATGAAAAACTGTTTTTT. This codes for CAISESTRGPNEKLFF.

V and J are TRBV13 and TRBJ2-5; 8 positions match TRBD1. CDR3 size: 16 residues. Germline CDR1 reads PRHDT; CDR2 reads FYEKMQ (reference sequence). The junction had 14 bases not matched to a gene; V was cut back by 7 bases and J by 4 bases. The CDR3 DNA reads TGTGCCAGCACCCAAACCCTAGCAGGGGGCAGAGAGACCCAGTACTTC. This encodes CASTQTLAGGRETQYF.

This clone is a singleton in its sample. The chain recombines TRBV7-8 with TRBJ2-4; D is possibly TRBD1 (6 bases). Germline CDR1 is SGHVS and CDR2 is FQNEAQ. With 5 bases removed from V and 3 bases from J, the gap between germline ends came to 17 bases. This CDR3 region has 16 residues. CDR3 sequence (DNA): TGTGCCAGCAGCCTAACCGAACAGGGCGGCAAAAACATTCAGTACTTC. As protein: CASSLTEQGGKNIQYF.

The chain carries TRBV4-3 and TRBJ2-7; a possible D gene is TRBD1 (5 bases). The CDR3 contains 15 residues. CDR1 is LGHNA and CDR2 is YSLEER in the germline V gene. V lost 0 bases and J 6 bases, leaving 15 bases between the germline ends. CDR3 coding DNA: TGCGCCAGCAGCCAAGATTTCAGGGTTAAAGGCGAGCAGTACTTC. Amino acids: CASSQDFRVKGEQYF.

In DNA, the CDR3 is TGTGCCTGGAGTGCACGTGGGGCGGGGGGCGAAGGCTACACCTTC. This codes for CAWSARGAGGEGYTF. V gene TRBV30 combines with J gene TRBJ1-2, with TRBD1 as a possible D gene (6 bases). The CDR3 runs 15 residues. Looked up from germline, CDR1 is GTSNPN and CDR2 is SVGIG (reference sequence). The ends were cut back, 1 base at V and 8 bases at J, with 20 bases in the middle.

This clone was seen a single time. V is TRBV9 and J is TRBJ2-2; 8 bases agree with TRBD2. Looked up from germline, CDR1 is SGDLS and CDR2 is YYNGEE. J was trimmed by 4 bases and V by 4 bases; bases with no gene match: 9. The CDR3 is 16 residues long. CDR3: CASSSPGGPGTGELFF. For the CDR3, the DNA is TGTGCCAGCAGCTCACCGGGGGGGCCGGGCACCGGGGAGCTGTTTTTT.

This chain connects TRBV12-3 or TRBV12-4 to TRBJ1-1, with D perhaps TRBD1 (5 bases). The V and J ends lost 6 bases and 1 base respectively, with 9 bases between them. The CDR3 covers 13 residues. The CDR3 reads CASRGGGNTEAFF. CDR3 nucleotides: TGTGCCAGCAGGGGGGGTGGGAACACTGAAGCTTTCTTT.

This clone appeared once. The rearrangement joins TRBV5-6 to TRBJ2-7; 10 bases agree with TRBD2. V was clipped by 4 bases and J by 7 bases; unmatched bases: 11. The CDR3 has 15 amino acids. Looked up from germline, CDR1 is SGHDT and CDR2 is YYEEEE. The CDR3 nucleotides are TGTGCCAGCAGCCAACGGACTAGCGGAGGTGGAGAGCAGTACTTC. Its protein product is CASSQRTSGGGEQYF.

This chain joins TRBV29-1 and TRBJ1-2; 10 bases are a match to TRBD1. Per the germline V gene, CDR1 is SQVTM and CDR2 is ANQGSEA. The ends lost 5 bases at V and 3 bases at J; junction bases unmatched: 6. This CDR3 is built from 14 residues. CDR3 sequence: CSVQETGGDYGYTF. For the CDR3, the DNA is TGCAGCGTTCAGGAGACAGGGGGCGACTATGGCTACACCTTC.